The TCR beta chain under discussion was sequenced for a study of blood T cells in healthy people across ages. Study-level findings and limits: Diversity was higher, and naive CD4+ cells more numerous, in long-lived donors than in aged donors.

CDR1 and CDR2 from the germline V gene are DFQATT and SNEGSKA (reference sequence). CDR3 length equals 14 residues. Sample-barcoded 5' priming and a J-beta primer mix drove a second PCR of roughly 6 to 12 cycles. Each TCR beta cDNA got a 12-nucleotide random molecular identifier. MiXCR was run by TCRdb on the 5' RACE reads, yielding one entry per CDR3 protein. The table shows around 1,500,000 distinct CDR3 sequences, with 42% occurring only once. In the case of this clonotype: Its antigen is currently unknown.

The origin of this receptor is a woman aged 18-30 years in good health. The sequenced sample was blood. V gene TRBV20-1 combines with J gene TRBJ2-3; 8 nucleotides match TRBD1. CDR3 region: CSPMAGGATDTQYF. The DNA for the CDR3 is TGCAGCCCCATGGCAGGGGGCGCGACAGATACGCAGTATTTT.